The 16 T cell receptor beta chains reported below all come from one sample, sequenced in a study of PD-1 blockade in classical Hodgkin lymphoma. Clones were sequenced by immunoSEQ multiplex PCR, and TCRdb holds only the in-frame ones, with some missing. The sample holds fewer than 20,000 clones, around 78% seen once. Stated time point: cycle 4 day 1 (C4D1), after six to seven weeks of nivolumab. Brentuximab vedotin exposure varied among the patients, all of whom had relapsed after autologous stem cell transplantation. By magnetic negative selection, CD4+ T cells were purified from thawed PBMCs. The sample consisted of CD4+ T cells from blood, taken before the fourth cycle of nivolumab. The receptors come from a human donor with classical Hodgkin lymphoma.

This clone has only a few counts. The chain recombines TRBV6-1 with TRBJ1-1, with D unclear. Trimming shortened V by 7 bases and J by 4 bases, and 22 bases separated the two germline ends. The germline V gene has CDR1 MNHNS and CDR2 SASEGT. The CDR3 has 16 amino acids. The CDR3 nucleotides are TGTGCCAGCAATGAGTGGGCCCCGACCCGTGTCACTGAAGCTTTCTTT. As protein: CASNEWAPTRVTEAFF.

V and J are TRBV5-1 and TRBJ2-7, with TRBD1 as a possible D gene (6 bases). This CDR3 is built from 15 residues. CDR1 is SGHRS, CDR2 YFSETQ, per germline. The V end was cut by 0 bases, the J end by 3 bases, with 13 bases between. The CDR3 DNA sequence: TGCGCCAGCAGCTTGGCAGGGGCGTTTGGCTACGAGCAGTACTTC. Translating it yields CASSLAGAFGYEQYF.

V is TRBV5-6 and J is TRBJ1-4, with 8 bases matching TRBD1. Trimming removed 0 bases from V and 5 bases from J; junction bases left unmatched: 12. The length of the CDR3 is 18 residues. Germline V gives CDR1 SGHDT, CDR2 YYEEEE. In DNA, the CDR3 is TGTGCCAGCAGCTTGGTAGGACAGGGACAAGTTGGGAATGAAAAACTGTTTTTT. This gives the protein CASSLVGQGQVGNEKLFF.

The V gene is TRBV6-1, the J gene TRBJ1-2; D unclear. Germline assignment: CDR1 MNHNS and CDR2 SASEGT. This CDR3 region has 11 residues. The germline V and J ends were trimmed by 2 bases and 7 bases, with 5 bases remaining between them. This CDR3 reads CASSEMGGYTF. Here the CDR3 DNA reads TGTGCCAGCAGTGAAATGGGTGGCTACACCTTC.

The chain employs TRBV5-1 and TRBJ1-1, with 7 bases lining up with TRBD1. The CDR3 is made up of 15 amino acids. Germline lookup yields CDR1 SGHRS and CDR2 YFSETQ. After removal of 0 bases from V and 1 base from J, the junction contained 3 bases not matched to a gene. CDR3 residues: CASSLGGTENTEAFF. The CDR3 region has the DNA TGCGCCAGCAGCTTGGGGGGGACAGAGAACACTGAAGCTTTCTTT.

This chain connects TRBV27 to TRBJ2-7, with 11 positions matching TRBD1. Germline V gene sequence: CDR1 MNHEY, CDR2 SMNVEV (reference sequence). With V trimmed by 3 bases and J by 5 bases, 6 bases remained unmatched. The CDR3 runs to 15 residues. As DNA, the CDR3 is TGTGCCAGCAGTTTTAGGACAGGGGGCCTGCACGAGCAGTACTTC. Translation: CASSFRTGGLHEQYF.

CDR3 sequence: CASRGQGSTDTQYF. CDR3 in DNA: TGTGCCAGCAGGGGACAGGGAAGCACAGATACGCAGTATTTT. This chain connects TRBV7-8 to TRBJ2-3; 9 nucleotides line up with TRBD1. The ends lost 6 bases at V and 0 bases at J; junction bases unmatched: 1. The CDR3 covers 14 residues. The germline V gene has CDR1 SGHVS and CDR2 FQNEAQ.

The chain is built from TRBV7-6 and TRBJ2-1, with 7 bases fitting TRBD2. CDR3 size: 17 residues. Germline loops: CDR1 SGHVS, CDR2 FNYEAQ. Trimming at V came to 0 bases and at J to 2 bases, leaving 7 bases not matched to a gene. The CDR3: CASSLAWGGSAYNEQFF. The CDR3 nucleotides are TGTGCCAGCAGCTTAGCGTGGGGCGGGAGCGCCTACAATGAGCAGTTCTTC.

V is TRBV29-1 and J is TRBJ1-2; 8 nucleotides match TRBD1. The CDR3 sequence is 11 residues long. Germline CDR1 reads SQVTM; CDR2 reads ANQGSEA. V was clipped by 4 bases and J by 8 bases; unmatched bases: 3. The CDR3: CSVVGDRGYTF. The CDR3 DNA sequence: TGCAGCGTTGTTGGGGACAGGGGCTACACCTTC.

The chain joins TRBV19 to TRBJ2-5; D perhaps matches TRBD1 (6 bases). From germline, CDR1 is LNHDA and CDR2 SQIVND (reference sequence). Trimming pared 3 bases from V and 6 bases from J, leaving 11 bases between. The CDR3 covers 13 residues. CDR3 loop: CASSMGAGQTQYF. CDR3 DNA: TGTGCCAGTAGTATGGGGGCCGGGCAGACCCAGTACTTC.

This clone was seen just once. This chain links TRBV18 with TRBJ2-1; 9 bases agree with TRBD1. The CDR3 runs to 14 residues. Per germline, CDR1 KGHSH and CDR2 LQKENI. V lost 4 bases and J lost 5; bases outside the gene matches: 3. CDR3 DNA sequence: TGTGCCAGCTCACGACGGACAGGGGACAATGAGCAGTTCTTC. Translating gives CASSRRTGDNEQFF.

V usage is TRBV6-1 and J usage is TRBJ2-1; D unclear. Germline V gene sequence: CDR1 MNHNS, CDR2 SASEGT. Trimming removed 5 bases at V and 6 bases at J, with 5 bases between. The CDR3 is 11 amino acids. The CDR3 sequence is CASSNINEQFF. DNA for the CDR3: TGTGCCAGCAGTAACATCAATGAGCAGTTCTTC.

The chain has TRBV6-5 and TRBJ2-1; the match to TRBD1 covers 7 bases. Per the germline V gene, CDR1 is MNHEY and CDR2 is SVGAGI. This CDR3 comprises 16 residues. J was trimmed by 0 bases and V by 4 bases; bases with no gene match: 6. This chain's CDR3 is CASSSPGQSSYNEQFF. Here the CDR3 DNA reads TGTGCCAGCAGTTCACCGGGACAGAGCTCCTACAATGAGCAGTTCTTC.

The V call is TRBV5-1, the J call TRBJ1-4, with no clear D. V lost 0 bases, J lost 5 bases, and 8 bases lay in between. The CDR3 extends over 14 amino acids. CDR1 is SGHRS, CDR2 YFSETQ, per germline. The CDR3 loop is CASSLGSGNEKLFF. The CDR3 nucleotides read TGCGCCAGCAGCTTGGGATCCGGAAATGAAAAACTGTTTTTT.

This chain joins TRBV7-9 and TRBJ2-3; D unclear. Germline assignment: CDR1 SEHNR and CDR2 FQNEAQ (reference sequence). Trimming shortened V by 3 bases and J by 4 bases, and 11 bases separated the two germline ends. The CDR3 has 14 residues. The DNA of the CDR3 is TGTGCCAGCAGCTTTAGCCAGGTTGCAGATACGCAGTATTTT. Residues: CASSFSQVADTQYF.

The chain links TRBV10-2 to TRBJ2-1, with D possibly being TRBD2 (6 bases). Germline values: CDR1 WSHSY, CDR2 SAAADI. The CDR3 runs 14 residues. Trimming cost V 0 bases and J 9 bases, with 12 bases left between them. CDR3 coding DNA: TGCGCCAGCAGTGAGTCGCGGGGACGGGGTGAGCAGTTCTTC. Its translation: CASSESRGRGEQFF.